The 12 T cell receptor beta chains below come from one sample, sequenced in a study of tumor and adjacent non-tumor tissue in lung cancer. The library came from three nested PCR rounds adapted from ARM-PCR protocols. MiXCR, run by TCRdb on the multiplex PCR reads, gives a single entry per CDR3 protein. The repertoire holds fewer than 85,000 distinct CDR3 sequences, with less than 80% as singletons. The template was RNA from unsorted bulk tissue. The sample taken for sequencing was lung tumor tissue. Every receptor here comes from a man in his sixties with non-small cell lung cancer.

This clonotype occurred a few times. At one end the junction does not follow the germline gene, possibly because of a read error. The chain carries TRBV6-1 and TRBJ2-4; D remains unclear. Germline lookup yields CDR1 MNHNS and CDR2 SASEGT. This CDR3 region has 14 residues. The CDR3 here is CGSRGSIAKNIQYF. The CDR3 DNA is TGTGGCAGCAGAGGCAGCATAGCCAAAAACATTCAGTACTTC.

On this clonotype: One end of the junction is discordant with germline, which a read error may explain. The chain recombines TRBV20-1 with TRBJ2-3; 8 nucleotides agree with TRBD2. CDR3 length: 16 residues. Per the germline V gene, CDR1 is DFQATT and CDR2 is SNEGSKA (reference sequence). CDR3 region: CNATPPPSGGTDTQYF. The CDR3 coding sequence is TGCAATGCTACACCCCCGCCCAGCGGGGGCACAGACACGCAGTATTTT.

The CDR3 spells CASRRLQGGQPQYF. The CDR3 region has the DNA TGTGCCAGCAGACGACTTCAGGGAGGTCAGCCCCAGTATTTT. The rearrangement joins TRBV6-5 to TRBJ1-5, with D maybe TRBD2 (6 bases). The J call may be wrong; the DNA end is better matched by TRBJ2-3. Per the germline V gene, CDR1 is MNHEY and CDR2 is SVGAGI. This CDR3 contains 14 residues.

Regarding this clonotype: With a much larger clone just one base away, this may be a read error. The V gene is TRBV7-9, the J gene TRBJ1-1, with 8 bases identical to TRBD1. Germline assignment: CDR1 SEHNR and CDR2 FQNEAQ (reference sequence). The CDR3 extends over 12 amino acids. CDR3 loop: CASSTRQGYASF. Here the CDR3 DNA reads TGTGCCAGCAGCACCCGACAGGGGTACGCTTCCTTT. Complete variable domain (other parts from reference TRBV7-9 and TRBJ1-1): DTGVSQNPRHKITKRGQNVTFRCDPISEHNRLYWYRQTLGQGPEFLTYFQNEAQLEKSRLLSDRFSAERPKGSFSTLEIQRTEQGDSAMYLCASSTRQGYASFGQGTRLTVV.

V gene TRBV20-1 combines with J gene TRBJ2-1; no firm D call. Trimming cost V 0 bases and J 7 bases, with 16 bases left between them. CDR3 length: 15 residues. Germline lookup yields CDR1 DFQATT and CDR2 SNEGSKA (reference sequence). The CDR3 is CSARDWSCSYNEQFF. CDR3 coding DNA: TGCAGTGCTAGAGATTGGTCGTGTTCATATAATGAGCAGTTCTTC.

Concerning this clonotype: Germline and junction disagree at one end, which may indicate a read error. The CDR3 loop reads CTSSTRLTNYGYTF. CDR3 sequence (DNA): TGTACCAGCAGCACCCGGCTTACTAACTATGGCTACACCTTC. This chain connects TRBV6-5 to TRBJ1-2, with D hard to call. Germline lookup yields CDR1 MNHEY and CDR2 SVGAGI. The CDR3 extends over 14 amino acids.

Only one count was recorded for this clonotype. No conserved phenylalanine or tryptophan is present at the end of the CDR3, so a read error is the likely explanation. The CDR3 spells CSATSSLADTYSEQFL. The CDR3 nucleotides are TGCAGTGCTACCTCCTCACTAGCGGATACCTACAGTGAGCAGTTCTTA. The gene calls are TRBV20-1 and TRBJ2-1; 8 nucleotides match TRBD2. From germline, CDR1 is DFQATT and CDR2 SNEGSKA (reference sequence). The CDR3 runs 16 residues.

The chain couples TRBV29-1 to TRBJ2-1; 8 bases agree with TRBD1. The CDR3 has 14 amino acids. The germline CDR1 and CDR2 sequences are SQVTM and ANQGSEA. This CDR3 is CKAGGQGVNNEQFF. CDR3 in DNA: TGCAAAGCGGGTGGACAGGGAGTTAACAATGAGCAGTTCTTC.

With regard to this clonotype: An end of the junction does not agree with germline; a read error may underlie this. The chain employs TRBV29-1 and TRBJ2-6; D perhaps matches TRBD2 (7 bases). CDR3 length: 15 amino acids. Germline V gene data show CDR1 as SQVTM and CDR2 as ANQGSEA. CDR3 nucleotide sequence: TGCAGCGTTGAATTGGCGGGGGCTGGGGCCAGCGTCCTGACTTTC. It encodes CSVELAGAGASVLTF.

In its sample, this clonotype was seen once. The junction and the germline gene differ at one end; a read error may be behind it. The chain recombines TRBV10-3 with TRBJ2-6, with 14 bases aligning to TRBD2. The CDR3 length is 20 residues. Germline CDR1 ENHRY, CDR2 SYGVKD. The CDR3 here is CAITEHVTSGRDSGVNILTF. DNA for the CDR3: TGTGCCATCACTGAACATGTGACTAGCGGGAGGGACTCTGGGGTCAACATCCTGACTTTC.

This chain uses TRBV6-5 with TRBJ1-2; D gene uncertain. CDR1 MNHEY and CDR2 SVGAGI come from the germline V gene. The CDR3 contains 14 residues. The V end lost 7 bases, the J end lost 1 base, and 13 bases lay between the germline ends. The CDR3 DNA follows: TGTGCCAGCACCCTAACATATGGTAACTATGGCTACACCTTC. Translation: CASTLTYGNYGYTF.

The chain links TRBV6-1 to TRBJ1-5; TRBD1 matches at 7 bases. This CDR3 spans 16 amino acids. J lost 1 base, V lost 7 bases, and 10 bases had no gene match. Germline V CDR1 and CDR2: MNHNS, SASEGT. CDR3 region: CASMRRGGASNQPQHF. CDR3 nucleotide sequence: TGTGCCAGCATGCGGAGAGGGGGCGCGAGCAATCAGCCCCAGCATTTT.